This T cell receptor beta chain was documented in a study of blood T cell repertoires in COVID-19 (dated by TCRdb to 2019 to 2021). Describing the broader study: Collaborator samples came from the United States, Italy and Spain and covered acute and convalescent phases of COVID-19. The material from the prospective study consisted of cDNA or gDNA derived from T cells, B-cell-depleted T cells, or PBMCs. A freely available public database, intended as a resource for researchers studying the immune response to SARS-CoV-2, is where the repertoires were released. Deeply sampled blood TCRbeta repertoires from subjects exposed to, actively infected with, or recovered from COVID-19 were included in the dataset. HLA class I and class II types, where available, came from metadata supplied by the sample provider rather than from assay-based typing. The sample metadata nearly always contained a de-identified subject ID, COVID-19 status, age in years and sex. Samples came from the ongoing ImmuneRACE study (first 160 participants) plus 1,254 subjects from 6 global collaborators. Here is what the overall study found, with its caveats: The quantity of clinical and demographic metadata differed by source and by participant and was supplied without curation.

TCRbeta CDR3 regions were amplified from genomic DNA using the immunoSEQ Assay, a bias-controlled multiplex PCR. In the source study's methods: The number of nucleated cells in each sample was estimated by amplification of reference gene primers within the assay. To quantify the absolute abundance of each unique TCRbeta CDR3 rearrangement, sequence reads were collapsed and filtered. For each sample, productive Simpson clonality was calculated as the square root of Simpson's diversity index across productive rearrangements. TCRdb re-hosts the immuneACCESS table, in-frame sequences only. Its copies lack some clones; in the studies checked, an unresolved V gene accounts for under half of them, and the cause for the rest is not known. V and J calls and clone size come straight from that table; D and trimming were deduced from the DNA. Within this sample are about 220,000 clones, with about 82% of them counted one time only. The ten largest account for under 2.5% of the sample.

V loses 0 bases, J loses 2 bases, and the germline ends lie 14 bases apart. Per the germline V gene (reference sequence), GTSNPN is the CDR1 and SVGIG is the CDR2. The CDR3 covers 16 residues, taking in both the cysteine and the phenylalanine. Of the read, only the CDR3 DNA is kept; its 48 bases are in frame from base 1. In Seattle, one collaborating source enrolled patients while the infection was active and tracked those patients longitudinally over the course of disease. The collaborating institutions used their own protocols to collect whole blood in K2EDTA tubes. For TCRbeta analysis, collaborators shipped samples in one of three forms: frozen whole blood, isolated PBMCs, or DNA extracted from either of those sample types. About this clone: Its antigen has not been determined. No per-base quality is available; no much larger clone lies one base away.

Material: peripheral blood. The receptor was derived from a woman aged 65 to 85 with COVID-19, enrolled during active disease. Recombination linked TRBV30 to TRBJ1-3; no D gene is confidently identified. The CDR3 region reads CAWSVTVPGAGNTIYF. The nucleotide sequence reads as follows: TGTGCCTGGAGTGTTACAGTTCCGGGAGCTGGAAACACCATATATTTT.